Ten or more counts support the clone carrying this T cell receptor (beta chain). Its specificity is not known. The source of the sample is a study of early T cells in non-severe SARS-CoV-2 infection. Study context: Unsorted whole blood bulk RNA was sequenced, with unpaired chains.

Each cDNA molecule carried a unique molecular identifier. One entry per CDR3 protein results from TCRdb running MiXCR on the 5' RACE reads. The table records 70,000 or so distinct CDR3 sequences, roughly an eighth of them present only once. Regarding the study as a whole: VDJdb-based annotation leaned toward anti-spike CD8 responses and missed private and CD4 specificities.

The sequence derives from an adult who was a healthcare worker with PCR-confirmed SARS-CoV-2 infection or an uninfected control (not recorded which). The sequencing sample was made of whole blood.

The chain's CDR3 is CASSLSGGAAEQYF. CDR3 sequence (DNA): TGTGCCAGCAGTTTATCCGGGGGGGCCGCCGAGCAGTACTTC. The V call is TRBV12-3 or TRBV12-4, the J call TRBJ2-7; 8 nucleotides match TRBD2. V shed 2 bases and J 6 bases; nucleotides not matched to a gene: 6. The CDR3 is made up of 14 amino acids.